The 26 T cell receptor beta chains below were found in one sample sequenced in a study of T-cell reconstitution after alpha-beta-depleted transplantation in children. Preparation of the TCRbeta library involved a method that used unique molecular identifiers. TCRdb used MiXCR to reprocess the PCR reads, holding one entry per CDR3 protein. The data hold around 380,000 distinct CDR3 sequences, with under 13% observed a single time. This material consisted of PBMCs from the stem cell graft donor, taken from the stem cell graft. These receptors came from a human donor who donated a stem cell graft to a child with acute myeloid leukemia.

This clonotype was counted between two and nine times. V gene TRBV7-2 combines with J gene TRBJ1-5; D not resolved. V was cut by 1 base and J by 7 bases, with 8 bases left in between. CDR1 is SGHTA, CDR2 FQGNSA, per germline. The CDR3 sequence is 13 residues long. The CDR3 DNA follows: TGTGCCAGCAGCTTAGTAGCGGAGCAGCCCCAGCATTTT. It encodes CASSLVAEQPQHF.

In DNA form, the CDR3 reads TGTGCTAGTGGTTCATGGGGCGTGTTCCCGAATGAGCAGTTCTTC. Translation: CASGSWGVFPNEQFF. The chain has TRBV12-5 and TRBJ2-1; D might be TRBD1 (5 bases). The CDR3 runs to 15 residues. Germline lookup yields CDR1 LGHNT and CDR2 FRNRAP. V lost 4 bases, J lost 7 bases, and 17 bases lay in between.

This clonotype was recorded a few times. The rearrangement joins TRBV29-1 to TRBJ1-2; D remains ambiguous. In germline, CDR1 is SQVTM, CDR2 ANQGSEA. This CDR3 region has 12 residues. Trimming stripped 0 bases from V and 7 bases from J, with 9 bases between. CDR3 loop: CSVEDRVGGYTF. The CDR3 DNA reads as TGCAGCGTTGAAGATCGTGTGGGTGGCTACACCTTC.

This clonotype occurred a few times. The rearrangement uses TRBV4-2 and TRBJ1-1, with D perhaps matching TRBD1 (5 bases). This CDR3 is built from 17 residues. V was shortened by 1 base and J by 1 base, with 16 bases between the two germline ends. In germline, CDR1 is LGHNA, CDR2 YNFKEQ. This chain's CDR3 is CASSQAGTWGGNTEAFF. CDR3 nucleotide sequence: TGTGCCAGCAGCCAAGCGGGGACGTGGGGGGGGAACACTGAAGCTTTCTTT.

This clonotype was found many times. The chain carries TRBV12-3 or TRBV12-4 and TRBJ2-7; 8 nucleotides agree with TRBD2. The V segment lost 5 bases and the J segment 2 bases; nucleotides outside the gene matches: 2. The CDR3 length is 13 residues. The CDR3 DNA reads as TGTGCCAGCAGTCGGGGGGGAACCTACGAGCAGTACGTC. It encodes CASSRGGTYEQYV.

This clonotype was seen at least ten times. V and J are TRBV20-1 and TRBJ2-5; D perhaps matches TRBD2 (6 bases). Germline loops: CDR1 DFQATT, CDR2 SNEGSKA (reference sequence). V lost 7 bases and J lost 0, with 15 bases in between. CDR3 length equals 14 residues. The CDR3 sequence is CSVRVAGHQETQYF. CDR3 bases: TGCAGTGTTAGGGTTGCGGGGCACCAAGAGACCCAGTACTTC.

This clonotype was counted many times. Sequence at one end of the junction differs from germline and may be a read error. This chain connects TRBV20-1 to TRBJ1-4; 9 bases align to TRBD1. The CDR3 spans 11 residues. The germline CDR1 and CDR2 sequences are DFQATT and SNEGSKA (reference sequence). The CDR3 sequence: CSARGGQGGGF. The CDR3 region has the DNA TGCAGTGCTAGAGGGGGACAGGGTGGCGGTTTT.

The chain couples TRBV29-1 to TRBJ2-3; TRBD2 is a possible D gene (6 bases). Germline V lookup: CDR1 SQVTM, CDR2 ANQGSEA. Trimming stripped 4 bases from V and 0 bases from J, with 11 bases between. The CDR3 runs to 14 residues. CDR3 bases: TGCAGCGTTGCCAGGACTATCAGCACAGATACGCAGTATTTT. The encoded protein is CSVARTISTDTQYF.

The gene calls are TRBV12-3 or TRBV12-4 and TRBJ1-5; a weak D match, TRBD1 (6 bases). The CDR3 spans 14 residues. The V gene lost 7 bases and the J gene lost 2 bases, with 12 bases spanning the gap. CDR3 coding DNA: TGTGCCAGCATCCAGGGGCCCGGCAATCAGCCCCAGCATTTT. Protein sequence: CASIQGPGNQPQHF.

This clonotype was seen many times. The rearrangement joins TRBV29-1 to TRBJ1-5, with D maybe TRBD1 (6 bases). V was pared by 4 bases and J by 2 bases, with 12 bases between. CDR1 SQVTM and CDR2 ANQGSEA come from the germline V gene. The CDR3 contains 14 residues. For the CDR3, the DNA is TGCAGCGTTGTGGCAGGGGATGGCAATCAGCCCCAGCATTTT. Translation gives CSVVAGDGNQPQHF.

This clonotype has only a few counts. The V and J genes are TRBV7-8 and TRBJ2-1, with D maybe TRBD2 (6 bases). The length of the CDR3 is 12 residues. V lost 8 bases to trimming and J lost 5 bases, with 10 bases between them. The germline V gene has CDR1 SGHVS and CDR2 FQNEAQ. CDR3 bases: TGTGCCAGCCGGGACTTGGACAATGAGCAGTTCTTC. Translated, it gives CASRDLDNEQFF.

This clonotype was picked up a small number of times. The chain links TRBV5-5 to TRBJ2-2; 8 bases line up with TRBD2. With V trimmed by 0 bases and J by 4 bases, 2 bases remained unmatched. Looked up from germline, CDR1 is SGHKS and CDR2 is YYEKEE (reference sequence). CDR3 length: 15 residues. CDR3 nucleotides: TGTGCCAGCAGCTTGGTACGGGGGGGCACCGGGGAGCTGTTTTTT. Translating it yields CASSLVRGGTGELFF.

The chain uses TRBV6-5 and TRBJ2-5; D is perhaps TRBD1 (5 bases). Germline CDR1 is MNHEY and CDR2 is SVGAGI. This CDR3 is built from 15 residues. V was clipped by 0 bases and J by 5 bases, with 13 bases between them. The CDR3 nucleotides read TGTGCCAGCAGTTACTCGGGGCAAAAAAGGGAGACCCAGTACTTC. It yields the protein CASSYSGQKRETQYF.

This clonotype was seen more than once but under ten times. The J gene is TRBJ2-5, the V gene TRBV3-1, with a possible D match to TRBD2 (5 bases). Trimming stripped 4 bases from V and 2 bases from J, with 11 bases between. Per the germline V gene, CDR1 is LGHDT and CDR2 is YNNKEL (reference sequence). The CDR3 totals 14 residues. In DNA, the CDR3 is TGTGCCAGCAGCCCAGCGGTCGGACAAGAGACCCAGTACTTC. Translation: CASSPAVGQETQYF.

The chain has TRBV9 and TRBJ2-2; 7 bases agree with TRBD1. J lost 4 bases, V lost 0 bases, and 3 bases had no gene match. Germline assignment: CDR1 SGDLS and CDR2 YYNGEE. The CDR3 runs to 15 residues. CDR3 in amino acids: CASSVAGQLTGELFF. The CDR3, as DNA: TGTGCCAGCAGCGTAGCGGGACAGCTCACCGGGGAGCTGTTTTTT.

This clonotype has more than one count but fewer than ten. The chain has TRBV7-6 and TRBJ1-1; D ambiguous. CDR1 is SGHVS and CDR2 is FNYEAQ in the germline V gene. Trimming shortened V by 5 bases and J by 6 bases, and 13 bases separated the two germline ends. The length of the CDR3 is 13 residues. This CDR3 is CASSPRSEAEAFF. The CDR3 DNA reads TGTGCCAGCAGCCCCCGATCTGAGGCTGAAGCTTTCTTT.

V gene TRBV20-1 combines with J gene TRBJ1-2; D is unresolved. Germline V gives CDR1 DFQATT, CDR2 SNEGSKA (reference sequence). V dropped 3 bases and J dropped 4 bases, with 15 bases sitting between them. CDR3 size: 14 residues. The CDR3 loop is CSASSQVVSYGYTF. CDR3 bases: TGCAGTGCTAGTTCCCAGGTGGTCTCCTATGGCTACACCTTC.

The table lists this clonotype with many counts. The V gene is TRBV5-4, the J gene TRBJ2-7; tentative D call: TRBD1 (6 bases). The V end lost 0 bases, the J end lost 3 bases, and 7 bases lay between the germline ends. The CDR3 consists of 13 residues. Germline V gene lookup returns CDR1 SGHNT and CDR2 YYREEE (reference sequence). CDR3 bases: TGTGCCAGCAGCTTGGACAGGGTCTACGAGCAGTACGTC. Protein product: CASSLDRVYEQYV.

This clonotype occurred many times. The DNA for the CDR3 is TGCAGTGCCCACTTGGGTAGCCTGAACACTGAAGCTTTCTTT. It encodes CSAHLGSLNTEAFF. The genes are TRBV20-1 and TRBJ1-1, with unresolved D. V dropped 6 bases and J dropped 0 bases, with 14 bases sitting between them. The germline gives CDR1 DFQATT, CDR2 SNEGSKA (reference sequence). The CDR3 extends over 14 amino acids.

In its sample, this clonotype was seen many times. The V and J genes are TRBV6-2 or TRBV6-3 and TRBJ1-2, with D perhaps TRBD1 (5 bases). The CDR3 is 15 residues long. The germline V gene encodes CDR1 MNHEY and CDR2 SVGEGT. V dropped 4 bases and J dropped 5 bases, with 17 bases sitting between them. CDR3 residues: CASSSGARPSYGYTF. The CDR3 nucleotides are TGTGCCAGCAGTTCCGGGGCTAGACCCTCTTATGGCTACACCTTC.

This clonotype has at least ten counts. V usage is TRBV5-6 and J usage is TRBJ2-7; 8 positions agree with TRBD1. CDR1 and CDR2 from the germline V gene are SGHDT and YYEEEE. The CDR3 is 15 residues long. V was clipped by 0 bases and J by 0 bases; unmatched bases: 2. For the CDR3, the DNA is TGTGCCAGCAGCTTGGACAGGGGGAGCTCCTACGAGCAGTACTTC. Its translation is CASSLDRGSSYEQYF. The entire variable domain, with the rest obtained from reference TRBV5-6 and TRBJ2-7, is as follows: DAGVTQSPTHLIKTRGQQVTLRCSPKSGHDTVSWYQQALGQGPQFIFQYYEEEERQRGNFPDRFSGHQFPNYSSELNVNALLLGDSALYLCASSLDRGSSYEQYFGPGTRLTVT.

The rearrangement uses TRBV5-1 and TRBJ1-4; no clear D gene. This CDR3 is built from 14 residues. V was pared by 0 bases and J by 11 bases, with 14 bases between. CDR1 and CDR2 (germline): SGHRS, YFSETQ. The chain's CDR3 is CASSLADPRQKLFF. For the CDR3, the DNA is TGCGCCAGCAGCTTGGCGGATCCTCGGCAGAAACTGTTTTTT.

The V call is TRBV12-3 or TRBV12-4, the J call TRBJ2-2; 11 nucleotides line up with TRBD2. V was pared by 7 bases and J by 1 base, with 11 bases of the junction left unmatched. The CDR3 sequence is 18 residues long. The CDR3 loop is CASIQLRLAGKNTGELFF. The CDR3 DNA follows: TGTGCCAGCATCCAACTAAGACTAGCGGGAAAGAACACCGGGGAGCTGTTTTTT.

The V gene is TRBV5-1, the J gene TRBJ2-5, with 13 bases matching TRBD2. Trimming at V came to 5 bases and at J to 5 bases, leaving 9 bases not matched to a gene. The CDR3 contains 16 residues. Germline lookup yields CDR1 SGHRS and CDR2 YFSETQ. CDR3 loop: CASSSGTSGARETQYF. The CDR3 DNA follows: TGCGCCAGCAGTTCCGGGACTAGCGGGGCTCGGGAGACCCAGTACTTC. Together with reference TRBV5-1 and TRBJ2-5, the CDR3 gives the full variable domain: KAGVTQTPRYLIKTRGQQVTLSCSPISGHRSVSWYQQTPGQGLQFLFEYFSETQRNKGNFPGRFSGRQFSNSRSEMNVSTLELGDSALYLCASSSGTSGARETQYFGPGTRLLVL.

The chain is built from TRBV7-3 and TRBJ2-1, with 13 bases that match TRBD2. The trim removed 6 bases at V and 9 bases at J, leaving 14 bases unmatched. Germline V CDR1 and CDR2: SGHTA, FQGTGA. This CDR3 is 17 amino acids long. In DNA, the CDR3 is TGTGCCAGCAGTTCCTTACTAGCGGGAGGGATCGTGGGTGAGCAGTTCTTC. Its protein is CASSSLLAGGIVGEQFF.

This clonotype was counted between two and nine times. The rearrangement joins TRBV7-2 to TRBJ2-5; 8 nucleotides agree with TRBD2. Germline V gene sequence: CDR1 SGHTA, CDR2 FQGNSA. The CDR3 runs 15 residues. V lost 1 base to trimming and J lost 7 bases; unmatched junction nucleotides: 8. The CDR3 loop reads CASSLESGGPGTQYF. The CDR3 nucleotides read TGTGCCAGCAGCTTAGAATCGGGGGGGCCTGGGACCCAGTACTTC.